This T cell receptor beta chain stems from a study of OX40 agonist ivuxolimab in advanced cancers. On the study more broadly: Administration of intravenous ivuxolimab to patients occurred every 2 weeks at 0.01 to 10 mg/kg.

Repertoires were generated with immunoSEQ multiplex PCR, while TCRdb's copy carries only in-frame clones and drops some. Here the sample spans 70,000 or so clones, approximately 89% being singletons. A remark on this clone: What it binds is unknown. Other DNA variants within this sample encode the same CDR3.

Overall study findings and caveats: The 0.1-3.0 mg/kg partial responders had among the lowest clonal expansion.

The clonotype comes from an adult with an advanced solid tumor such as melanoma, head and neck, liver or kidney cancer. The sequenced sample was CD4+ or CD8+ T cells sorted from blood, obtained in a trial of the OX40 agonist ivuxolimab.

The CDR3 here is CAWSGPMGGEQYF. The CDR3, as DNA: TGTGCCTGGAGTGGGCCGATGGGTGGGGAGCAGTACTTC. The genes are TRBV30 and TRBJ2-7; D not certain. CDR3 length: 13 amino acids. The ends were cut back, 1 base at V and 7 bases at J, with 14 bases in the middle. The V gene's germline CDR1 is GTSNPN and CDR2 SVGIG (reference sequence).